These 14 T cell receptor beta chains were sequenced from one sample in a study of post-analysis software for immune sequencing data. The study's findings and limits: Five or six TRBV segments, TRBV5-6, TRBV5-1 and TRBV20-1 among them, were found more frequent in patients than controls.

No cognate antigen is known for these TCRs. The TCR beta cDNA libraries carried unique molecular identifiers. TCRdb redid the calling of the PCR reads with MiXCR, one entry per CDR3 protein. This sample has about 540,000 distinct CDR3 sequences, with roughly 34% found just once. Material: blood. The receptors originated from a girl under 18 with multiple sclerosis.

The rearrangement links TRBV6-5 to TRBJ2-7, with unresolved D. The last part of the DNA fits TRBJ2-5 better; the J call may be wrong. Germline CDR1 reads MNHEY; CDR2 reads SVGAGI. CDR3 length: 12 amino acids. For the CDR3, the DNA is TGTGCCAGCAGTACCGCAGGAGAGACCCAGTACTTC. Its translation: CASSTAGETQYF.

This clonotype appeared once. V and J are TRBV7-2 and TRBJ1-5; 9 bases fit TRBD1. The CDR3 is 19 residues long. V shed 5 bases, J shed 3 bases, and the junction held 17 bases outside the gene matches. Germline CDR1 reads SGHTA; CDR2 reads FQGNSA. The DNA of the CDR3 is TGTGCCAGCAGCCCGAGAGGGGGACAGGGTATGGTGGACAATCAGCCCCAGCATTTT. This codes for CASSPRGGQGMVDNQPQHF.

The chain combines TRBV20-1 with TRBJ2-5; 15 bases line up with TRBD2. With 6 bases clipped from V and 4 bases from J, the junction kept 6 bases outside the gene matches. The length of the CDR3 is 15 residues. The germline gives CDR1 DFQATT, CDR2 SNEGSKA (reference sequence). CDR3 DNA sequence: TGCAGTGCGTGGACTAGCGGGGGGGCCGGAGAGACCCAGTACTTC. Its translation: CSAWTSGGAGETQYF.

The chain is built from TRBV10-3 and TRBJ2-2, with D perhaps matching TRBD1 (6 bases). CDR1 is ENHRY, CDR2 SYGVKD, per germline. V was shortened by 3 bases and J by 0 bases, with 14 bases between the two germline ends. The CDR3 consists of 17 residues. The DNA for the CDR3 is TGTGCCATCAGTGATATGACCAGGGGCCCGAACACCGGGGAGCTGTTTTTT. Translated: CAISDMTRGPNTGELFF.

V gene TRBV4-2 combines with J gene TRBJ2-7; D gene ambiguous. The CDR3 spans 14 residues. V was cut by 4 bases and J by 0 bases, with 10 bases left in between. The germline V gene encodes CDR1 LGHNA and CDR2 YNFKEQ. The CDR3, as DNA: TGTGCCAGCAGCCGCGGAGACGACTCCTACGAGCAGTACTTC. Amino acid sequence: CASSRGDDSYEQYF.

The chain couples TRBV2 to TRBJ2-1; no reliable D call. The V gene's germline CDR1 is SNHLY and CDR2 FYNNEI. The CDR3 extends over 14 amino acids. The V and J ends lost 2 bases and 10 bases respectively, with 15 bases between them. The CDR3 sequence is CASSEKHGPREQFF. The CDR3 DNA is TGTGCCAGCAGTGAAAAACATGGCCCCAGGGAGCAGTTCTTC.

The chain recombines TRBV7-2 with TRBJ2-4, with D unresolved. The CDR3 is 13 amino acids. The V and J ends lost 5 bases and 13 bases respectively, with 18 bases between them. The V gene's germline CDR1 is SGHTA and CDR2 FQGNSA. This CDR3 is CASSPWAGRVQYF. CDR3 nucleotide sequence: TGTGCCAGCAGCCCCTGGGCCGGTCGGGTCCAGTACTTC.

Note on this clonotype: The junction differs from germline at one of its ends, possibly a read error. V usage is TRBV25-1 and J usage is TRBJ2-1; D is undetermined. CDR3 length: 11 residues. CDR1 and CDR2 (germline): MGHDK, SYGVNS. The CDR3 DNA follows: TGTGCAAGCAGTGACGGTCATGAGCAGTTCTTC. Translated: CASSDGHEQFF.

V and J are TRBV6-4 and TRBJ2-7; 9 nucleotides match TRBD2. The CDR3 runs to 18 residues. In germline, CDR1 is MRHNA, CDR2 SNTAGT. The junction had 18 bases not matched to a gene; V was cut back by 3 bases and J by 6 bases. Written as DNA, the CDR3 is TGTGCCAGCAGTGATACCGGTTCCACTAGCGGGCGGGGGATCGAGCAGTACTTC. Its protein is CASSDTGSTSGRGIEQYF.

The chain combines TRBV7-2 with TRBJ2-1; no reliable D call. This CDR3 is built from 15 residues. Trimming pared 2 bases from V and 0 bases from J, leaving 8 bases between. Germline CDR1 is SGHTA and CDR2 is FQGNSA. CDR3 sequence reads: CASSLSPDSYNEQFF. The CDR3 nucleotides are TGTGCCAGCAGCTTAAGTCCCGACTCCTACAATGAGCAGTTCTTC.

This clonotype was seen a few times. CDR3 coding DNA: TGCGCCAGCAGTGAGTCGCTGGGCGGTGGCACTGAAGCTTTCTTT. Encoded protein: CASSESLGGGTEAFF. The chain is built from TRBV10-1 and TRBJ1-1; D not certain. V was cut by 0 bases and J by 4 bases, with 12 bases left in between. The germline gives CDR1 WNHNN, CDR2 SYGVQD (reference sequence). The CDR3 runs to 15 residues.

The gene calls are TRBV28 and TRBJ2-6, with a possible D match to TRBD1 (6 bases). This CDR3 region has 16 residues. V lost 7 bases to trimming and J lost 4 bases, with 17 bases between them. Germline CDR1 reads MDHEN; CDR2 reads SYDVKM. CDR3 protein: CASNLRLGAGANVLTF. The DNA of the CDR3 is TGTGCCAGCAATTTGAGGTTGGGGGCCGGGGCCAACGTCCTGACTTTC.

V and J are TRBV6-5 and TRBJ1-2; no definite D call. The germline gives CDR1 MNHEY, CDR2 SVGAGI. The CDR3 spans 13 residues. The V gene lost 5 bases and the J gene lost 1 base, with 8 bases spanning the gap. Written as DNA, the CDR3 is TGTGCCAGCAGTAGGGTCCTTAACTATGGCTACACCTTC. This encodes CASSRVLNYGYTF.

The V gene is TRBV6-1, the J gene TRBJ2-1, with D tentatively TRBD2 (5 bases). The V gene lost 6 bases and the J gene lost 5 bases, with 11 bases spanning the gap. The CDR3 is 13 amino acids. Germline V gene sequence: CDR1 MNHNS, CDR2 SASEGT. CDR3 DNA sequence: TGTGCCAGCAGGGAGGTGGGGAACAATGAGCAGTTCTTC. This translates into CASREVGNNEQFF.